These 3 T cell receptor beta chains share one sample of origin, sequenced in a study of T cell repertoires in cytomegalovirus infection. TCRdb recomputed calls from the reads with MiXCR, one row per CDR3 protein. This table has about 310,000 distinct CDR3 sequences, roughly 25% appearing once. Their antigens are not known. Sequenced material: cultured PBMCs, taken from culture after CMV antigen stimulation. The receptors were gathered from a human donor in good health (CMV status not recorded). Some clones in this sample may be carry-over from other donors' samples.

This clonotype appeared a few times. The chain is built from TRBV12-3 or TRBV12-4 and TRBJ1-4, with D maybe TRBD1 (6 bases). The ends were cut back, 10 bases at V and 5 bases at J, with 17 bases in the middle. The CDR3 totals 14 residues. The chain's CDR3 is CATKGTTSNEKLFF. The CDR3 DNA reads TGTGCCACGAAAGGGACAACATCAAATGAAAAACTGTTTTTT.

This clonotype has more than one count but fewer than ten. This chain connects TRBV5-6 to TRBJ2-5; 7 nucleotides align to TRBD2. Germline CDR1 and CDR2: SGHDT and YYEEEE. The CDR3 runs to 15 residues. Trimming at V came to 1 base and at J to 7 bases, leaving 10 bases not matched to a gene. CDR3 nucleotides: TGTGCCAGCAGCTTGATCCGGGAGGTGGAAGGGACCCAGTACTTC. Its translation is CASSLIREVEGTQYF. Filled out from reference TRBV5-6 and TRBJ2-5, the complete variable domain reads DAGVTQSPTHLIKTRGQQVTLRCSPKSGHDTVSWYQQALGQGPQFIFQYYEEEERQRGNFPDRFSGHQFPNYSSELNVNALLLGDSALYLCASSLIREVEGTQYFGPGTRLLVL.

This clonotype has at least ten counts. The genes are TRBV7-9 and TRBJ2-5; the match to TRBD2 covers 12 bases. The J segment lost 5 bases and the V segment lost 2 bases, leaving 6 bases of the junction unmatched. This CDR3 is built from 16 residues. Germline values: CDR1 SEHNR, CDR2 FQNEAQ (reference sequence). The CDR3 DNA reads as TGTGCCAGCAGCTTACCTCGACTAGCGGGAGTGGAGACCCAGTACTTC. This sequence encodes CASSLPRLAGVETQYF.